This T cell receptor beta chain was identified in a study of T cells in localized non-small cell lung cancer. TCRdb's table, derived via immunoSEQ multiplex PCR, lists solely in-frame clones and lacks some. The sample holds about 52,000 clones, approximately 86% seen once. Germline lookup yields CDR1 SGHTA and CDR2 FQGNSA. CDR3 length: 15 residues. V was trimmed by 4 bases and J by 0 bases, leaving 10 bases between them. V usage is TRBV7-2 and J usage is TRBJ1-5, with D uncertain. The starting material was PBMCs, obtained before any cancer treatment. The TCR originated in a female donor with stage II lung adenocarcinoma. This CDR3 reads CASSSPGNSNQPQHF. Here the CDR3 DNA reads TGTGCCAGCAGCTCCCCCGGGAATAGCAATCAGCCCCAGCATTTT.